This TCR beta chain is drawn from a study of cytomegalovirus exposure and HLA in healthy donors. Findings and limits, study-wide: The study labeled 164 TCR beta chains cytomegalovirus-associated. Based on reports, TCR beta sequences accurately predicted HLA-A and HLA-B alleles for most subjects. Presence/absence comparisons presumed near-even sequencing depth among donors. A link between a missense DCLRE1C variant and TCR beta V- and J-gene trimming emerged from a later analysis.

With 5 bases removed from V and 0 bases from J, the gap between germline ends came to 11 bases. The CDR3 spans 15 residues. Germline-derived CDR1 and CDR2 are MNHEY and SVGAGI. In the PCR, 60 Vbeta and 13 Jbeta primers were used. TCRdb's copy holds only in-frame clones and misses some; the assay was immunoSEQ multiplex PCR. The sample shows around 160,000 clones, 60% to 80% of them seen only once. A word on this clone: Its matching antigen is unknown.

This sequence originates from a man between 45 and 60 years old in good health and CMV-seropositive. The genes are TRBV6-5 and TRBJ1-3; the D gene is possibly TRBD1 (6 bases). Sequenced input: PBMCs. The CDR3 bases are TGTGCCAGCAGTCGGACAGTCCGCTCTGGAAACACCATATATTTT. Translated: CASSRTVRSGNTIYF.